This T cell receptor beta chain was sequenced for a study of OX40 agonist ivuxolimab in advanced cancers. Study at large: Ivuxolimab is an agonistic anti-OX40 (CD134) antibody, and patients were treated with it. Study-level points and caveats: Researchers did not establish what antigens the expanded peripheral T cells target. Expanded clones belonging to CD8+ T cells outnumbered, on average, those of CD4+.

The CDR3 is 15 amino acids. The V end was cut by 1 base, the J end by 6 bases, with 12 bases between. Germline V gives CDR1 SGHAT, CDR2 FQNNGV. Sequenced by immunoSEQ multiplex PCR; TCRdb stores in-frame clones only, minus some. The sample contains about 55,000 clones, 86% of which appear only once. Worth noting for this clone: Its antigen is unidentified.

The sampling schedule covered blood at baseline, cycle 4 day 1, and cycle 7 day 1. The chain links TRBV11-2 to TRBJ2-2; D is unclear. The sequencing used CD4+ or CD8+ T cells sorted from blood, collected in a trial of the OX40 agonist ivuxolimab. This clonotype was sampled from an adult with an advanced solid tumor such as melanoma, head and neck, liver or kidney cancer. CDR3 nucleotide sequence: TGTGCCAGCAGCTTAGTGGGCAGAATATCCGGGGAGCTGTTTTTT. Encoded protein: CASSLVGRISGELFF.